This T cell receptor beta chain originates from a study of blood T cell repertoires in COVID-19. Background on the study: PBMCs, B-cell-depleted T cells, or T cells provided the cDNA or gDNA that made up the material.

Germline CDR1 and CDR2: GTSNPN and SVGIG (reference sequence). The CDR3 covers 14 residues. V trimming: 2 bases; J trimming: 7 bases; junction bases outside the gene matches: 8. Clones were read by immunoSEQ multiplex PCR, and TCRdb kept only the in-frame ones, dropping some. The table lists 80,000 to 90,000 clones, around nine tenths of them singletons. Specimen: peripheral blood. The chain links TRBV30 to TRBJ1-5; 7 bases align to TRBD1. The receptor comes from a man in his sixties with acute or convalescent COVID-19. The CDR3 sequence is CAWSQDREIQPQHF. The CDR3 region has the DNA TGTGCCTGGAGTCAAGACAGGGAAATCCAGCCCCAGCATTTT.